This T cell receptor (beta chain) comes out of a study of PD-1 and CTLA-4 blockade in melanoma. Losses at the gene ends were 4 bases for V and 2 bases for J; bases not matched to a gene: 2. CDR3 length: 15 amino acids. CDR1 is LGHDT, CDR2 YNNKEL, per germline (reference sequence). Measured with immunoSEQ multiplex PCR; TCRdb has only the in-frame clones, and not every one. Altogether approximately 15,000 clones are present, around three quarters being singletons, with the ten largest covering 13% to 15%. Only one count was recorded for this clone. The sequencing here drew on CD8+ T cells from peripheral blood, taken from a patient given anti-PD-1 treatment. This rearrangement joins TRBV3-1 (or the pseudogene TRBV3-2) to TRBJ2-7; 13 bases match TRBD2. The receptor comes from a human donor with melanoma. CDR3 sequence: CASSRGTSGTYEQYF. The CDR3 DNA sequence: TGTGCCAGCAGCCGGGGGACTAGCGGGACCTACGAGCAGTACTTC.